The 27 T cell receptor beta chains below all came from one sample that was sequenced in a study of T-cell memory formation after mild COVID-19. Via MiXCR, TCRdb re-called the 5' RACE reads, giving one row per CDR3 protein. The sample yields about 45,000 distinct CDR3 sequences, about 7.1% seen once. The specimen sequenced was PBMCs or a T cell subset sorted from them (not recorded which). The receptor source for this set is a young man who had mild COVID-19 (a few samples of this study predate the infection). Cell type and time point are not known.

The V call is TRBV5-5, the J call TRBJ2-3, with D possibly matching TRBD2 (6 bases). Germline CDR1 reads SGHKS; CDR2 reads YYEKEE (reference sequence). Trimming stripped 0 bases from V and 2 bases from J, with 13 bases between. This CDR3 spans 16 amino acids. Written as DNA, the CDR3 is TGTGCCAGCAGCTTGGAATTGAGGGGACTCACAGATACGCAGTATTTT. The encoded protein is CASSLELRGLTDTQYF.

The table lists this clonotype with a few counts. This chain uses TRBV23-1 with TRBJ2-1, with D maybe TRBD1 (7 bases). TRBV23-1 is known as an ORF, though its function is uncertain. V lost 0 bases and J 5 bases, leaving 20 bases between the germline ends. This CDR3 region has 18 residues. Here the CDR3 DNA reads TGCGCCAGCAGTCAATCCCGGAGGGGGCAGGGGAGCAACAATGAGCAGTTCTTC. It translates to CASSQSRRGQGSNNEQFF.

This clonotype was counted many times. The J gene is TRBJ2-3, the V gene TRBV7-2; 9 positions match TRBD1. With 3 bases clipped from V and 4 bases from J, the junction kept 5 bases outside the gene matches. The CDR3 consists of 15 residues. Germline V lookup: CDR1 SGHTA, CDR2 FQGNSA. Written as DNA, the CDR3 is TGTGCCAGCAGCTTGGGGGACAGGGTAGCAGATACGCAGTATTTT. Its translation: CASSLGDRVADTQYF.

This clonotype has a handful of counts. The chain combines TRBV7-9 with TRBJ2-1; D is uncertain. Germline-derived CDR1 and CDR2 are SEHNR and FQNEAQ (reference sequence). The CDR3 has 13 amino acids. V shed 1 base and J shed 6 bases, with 7 bases lying between them. The CDR3 nucleotides read TGTGCCAGCAGCTTAGTCATCCCCAATGAGCAGTTCTTC. Translated, it gives CASSLVIPNEQFF.

This chain links TRBV6-6 with TRBJ2-5; TRBD2 is a possible D gene (6 bases). Trimming removed 6 bases at V and 2 bases at J, with 16 bases between. The germline V gene has CDR1 MNHNY and CDR2 SVGAGI (reference sequence). This CDR3 has 15 amino acids. The CDR3 nucleotides are TGTGCCAGCAGCTCCCGGGGCGGGGCACAAGAGACCCAGTACTTC. Translated: CASSSRGGAQETQYF.

This clonotype was counted only a few times. This chain links TRBV7-2 with TRBJ1-5; D unclear. The CDR3 is made up of 13 amino acids. Germline loops: CDR1 SGHTA, CDR2 FQGNSA. V was clipped by 3 bases and J by 6 bases, with 9 bases between them. The CDR3 region has the DNA TGTGCCAGCAGCTTTTTGGCGGGTCAGCCCCAGCATTTT. Its protein product is CASSFLAGQPQHF.

This clonotype was seen many times. The V gene is TRBV20-1, the J gene TRBJ2-1; D tentatively fits TRBD1 or TRBD2 (5 bases each). The CDR3 is 15 residues long. The V gene lost 0 bases and the J gene lost 5 bases, with 14 bases spanning the gap. Germline V gene lookup returns CDR1 DFQATT and CDR2 SNEGSKA (reference sequence). The chain's CDR3 is CSARDGGSIDNEQFF. The DNA of the CDR3 is TGCAGTGCTAGAGATGGGGGTTCAATCGACAATGAGCAGTTCTTC.

V is TRBV11-1 and J is TRBJ2-2; D possibly uses TRBD1 or TRBD2 (5 bases each). Per germline, CDR1 SGHAT and CDR2 FQDESV (reference sequence). Trimming took off 5 bases at V and 5 bases at J, with 21 bases between the two ends. The CDR3 covers 17 residues. The CDR3 loop reads CASSQSNYGTLTGELFF. CDR3 coding DNA: TGTGCCAGCAGCCAATCGAATTATGGGACCTTGACCGGGGAGCTGTTTTTT. The full variable domain, its missing parts supplied by reference TRBV11-1 and TRBJ2-2, is EAEVAQSPRYKITEKSQAVAFWCDPISGHATLYWYRQILGQGPELLVQFQDESVVDDSQLPKDRFSAERLKGVDSTLKIQPAELGDSAMYLCASSQSNYGTLTGELFFGEGSRLTVL.

Ten or more counts support this clonotype. The rearrangement joins TRBV12-3 or TRBV12-4 to TRBJ2-7, with 10 bases aligning to TRBD2. Losses at the gene ends were 6 bases for V and 6 bases for J; bases not matched to a gene: 8. This CDR3 has 14 residues. DNA of the CDR3: TGTGCCAGCAGCTCGACTAGCGGGCCTGGCGAGCAGTACTTC. This sequence encodes CASSSTSGPGEQYF.

The chain links TRBV12-3 or TRBV12-4 to TRBJ2-3; TRBD2 aligns across 9 bases. The CDR3 consists of 18 residues. The ends lost 3 bases at V and 2 bases at J; junction bases unmatched: 12. Here the CDR3 DNA reads TGTGCCAGCAGTTTGGGGGTAGCGGGGGCTAGCTACACAGATACGCAGTATTTT. Its protein is CASSLGVAGASYTDTQYF.

With respect to this clonotype: Just one base apart from a much larger clone, this may be a read error. The V gene is TRBV27, the J gene TRBJ2-3, with 9 bases identical to TRBD1. The CDR3 sequence is 14 residues long. Germline loops: CDR1 MNHEY, CDR2 SMNVEV (reference sequence). The trim removed 6 bases at V and 1 base at J, leaving 2 bases unmatched. The CDR3 DNA sequence: TGTGCCAGCAGCCGGACAGGGGGCACAGATACGCAGTATTTT. Translation gives CASSRTGGTDTQYF.

The V gene is TRBV4-3, the J gene TRBJ1-6; the D gene is possibly TRBD1 (5 bases). The germline gives CDR1 LGHNA, CDR2 YSLEER. The V gene lost 1 base and the J gene lost 0 bases, with 19 bases spanning the gap. The CDR3 length is 20 residues. The CDR3: CASSQGPWDGSSSYNSPLHF. The CDR3 DNA reads as TGCGCCAGCAGCCAAGGGCCCTGGGACGGAAGTAGCTCCTATAATTCACCCCTCCACTTT.

Within the sample, this clonotype is medium-sized. Here the CDR3 reads CASRHRRLNTEAFF. In DNA form, the CDR3 reads TGTGCCAGCAGACACCGGAGGCTGAACACTGAAGCTTTCTTT. The gene calls are TRBV12-3 or TRBV12-4 and TRBJ1-1; unclear D gene. The CDR3 is 14 amino acids. V lost 6 bases and J 0 bases, leaving 11 bases between the germline ends.

The gene calls are TRBV5-1 and TRBJ1-5, with D maybe TRBD1 (6 bases). From germline, CDR1 is SGHRS and CDR2 YFSETQ. V was cut by 4 bases and J by 7 bases, with 15 bases left in between. The CDR3 sequence is 14 residues long. CDR3 sequence reads: CASSLLNREQPQHF. As DNA, the CDR3 is TGCGCCAGCAGCCTATTGAACAGGGAACAGCCCCAGCATTTT.

V and J are TRBV18 and TRBJ2-7; TRBD1 matches 8 bases. The junction had 3 bases not matched to a gene; V was cut back by 6 bases and J by 5 bases. The length of the CDR3 is 12 residues. CDR1 is KGHSH, CDR2 LQKENI, per germline. The CDR3 coding sequence is TGTGCCAGCTCGCGACAGGGGAACGAGCAGTACTTC. As protein: CASSRQGNEQYF.

By proportion, this clonotype is medium-sized (0.01 to 0.1%). The CDR3 loop reads CASSQGPGAGQETQYF. The CDR3 DNA is TGCGCCAGCAGCCAGGGCCCCGGGGCAGGGCAAGAGACCCAGTACTTC. The V and J genes are TRBV4-3 and TRBJ2-5, with D perhaps being TRBD1 or TRBD2 (5 bases each). With 3 bases removed from V and 2 bases from J, the gap between germline ends came to 16 bases. The CDR3 sequence is 16 residues long. Germline-derived CDR1 and CDR2 are LGHNA and YSLEER.

This clonotype occurred a few times. The chain links TRBV5-1 to TRBJ1-2; the match to TRBD1 covers 7 bases. Germline V gene sequence: CDR1 SGHRS, CDR2 YFSETQ. V lost 4 bases, J lost 7 bases, and 7 bases stayed unmatched. This CDR3 is 13 amino acids long. CDR3 residues: CASSNQGDPGYTF. As DNA, the CDR3 is TGCGCCAGCAGCAACCAGGGGGACCCTGGCTACACCTTC.

This rearrangement joins TRBV6-5 to TRBJ2-1, with a possible D match to TRBD1 (5 bases). Deletions cut 7 bases from V and 1 base from J, with 17 bases between. Germline loops: CDR1 MNHEY, CDR2 SVGAGI. The CDR3 length is 16 residues. As DNA, the CDR3 is TGTGCCAGCACCGGCGGCAGGGTTAGGTCCTACAATGAGCAGTTCTTC. Translation gives CASTGGRVRSYNEQFF.

This clonotype has just a few counts. The chain joins TRBV15 to TRBJ2-6; TRBD1 is a possible D gene (6 bases). CDR1 is LNHNV, CDR2 YYDKDF, per germline (reference sequence). CDR3 length: 18 residues. V lost 2 bases, J lost 0 bases, and 14 bases lay in between. The CDR3: CATSRSLQGPSGANVLTF. In DNA form, the CDR3 reads TGTGCCACCAGCAGATCACTCCAGGGGCCCTCTGGGGCCAACGTCCTGACTTTC.

This clonotype was detected a few times. The chain is built from TRBV7-2 and TRBJ2-1; the match to TRBD2 covers 8 bases. The trim removed 7 bases at V and 5 bases at J, leaving 7 bases unmatched. CDR3 size: 14 residues. Per the germline V gene, CDR1 is SGHTA and CDR2 is FQGNSA. The CDR3 protein is CASNRGGQDNEQFF. CDR3 DNA: TGTGCCAGCAACCGGGGGGGCCAGGACAATGAGCAGTTCTTC.

The chain couples TRBV5-1 to TRBJ2-5; D is possibly TRBD1 (5 bases). The CDR3 is 16 amino acids. V was clipped by 4 bases and J by 2 bases, with 18 bases between them. Germline CDR1 SGHRS, CDR2 YFSETQ. The CDR3 bases are TGCGCCAGCAGCAGTTACAAGACAGCCTTACAAGAGACCCAGTACTTC. Amino acid sequence: CASSSYKTALQETQYF.

The CDR3: CASSSIGTANTGELFF. The CDR3 DNA sequence: TGTGCCAGCAGTTCGATCGGGACAGCGAACACCGGGGAGCTGTTTTTT. This chain uses TRBV7-8 with TRBJ2-2; 7 positions match TRBD1. Germline V gives CDR1 SGHVS, CDR2 FQNEAQ. This CDR3 is built from 16 residues. V was pared by 6 bases and J by 0 bases, with 7 bases of the junction left unmatched.

This clonotype was detected only a few times. This rearrangement joins TRBV7-4 to TRBJ1-6; 8 nucleotides line up with TRBD1. V dropped 5 bases and J dropped 10; count of bases not matched to a gene: 10. The CDR3 is 15 amino acids. The germline V gene has CDR1 SGHVT and CDR2 SQSDAQ. In DNA, the CDR3 is TGTGCCAGCAGCCTTCGCGACAGGGGAGGGTCACCCCTCCACTTT. Translating it yields CASSLRDRGGSPLHF.

This clonotype was counted only a few times. The rearrangement joins TRBV7-2 to TRBJ1-5, with D perhaps matching TRBD1 (5 bases). CDR3 length: 14 residues. Between the trimmed V and J ends, which lost 1 base and 10 bases, there was a span of 14 bases. Germline loops: CDR1 SGHTA, CDR2 FQGNSA. CDR3 nucleotides: TGTGCCAGCAGCTTAGTTAGGGGCGACAGCCCCCAGCATTTT. Protein product: CASSLVRGDSPQHF.

This clonotype was seen many times. J is TRBJ2-5 and V is TRBV7-9, with a possible D match to TRBD2 (5 bases). V lost 2 bases and J 2 bases, leaving 12 bases between the germline ends. CDR1 and CDR2 (germline): SEHNR, FQNEAQ (reference sequence). The CDR3 loop spans 15 amino acids. CDR3 nucleotides: TGTGCCAGCAGCTTATATGGTCTAGCACAAGAGACCCAGTACTTC. It is translated as CASSLYGLAQETQYF.

This clonotype was found a few times. The chain is built from TRBV5-6 and TRBJ2-3, with D unclear. The CDR3 runs 13 residues. Germline V gene lookup returns CDR1 SGHDT and CDR2 YYEEEE. Trimming cost V 0 bases and J 3 bases, with 5 bases left between them. CDR3 protein: CASSLVRTDTQYF. CDR3 bases: TGTGCCAGCAGCTTGGTGCGAACAGATACGCAGTATTTT.

The chain is built from TRBV5-5 and TRBJ1-2; 8 bases map to TRBD1. The CDR3 is 14 amino acids. Germline values: CDR1 SGHKS, CDR2 YYEKEE (reference sequence). The trim removed 4 bases at V and 3 bases at J, leaving 5 bases unmatched. The CDR3 bases are TGTGCCAGCAGCCCTATGACAGGGGACTATGGCTACACCTTC. The encoded protein is CASSPMTGDYGYTF. The full variable domain, completed using reference TRBV5-5 and TRBJ1-2, is DAGVTQSPTHLIKTRGQQVTLRCSPISGHKSVSWYQQVLGQGPQFIFQYYEKEERGRGNFPDRFSARQFPNYSSELNVNALLLGDSALYLCASSPMTGDYGYTFGSGTRLTVV.